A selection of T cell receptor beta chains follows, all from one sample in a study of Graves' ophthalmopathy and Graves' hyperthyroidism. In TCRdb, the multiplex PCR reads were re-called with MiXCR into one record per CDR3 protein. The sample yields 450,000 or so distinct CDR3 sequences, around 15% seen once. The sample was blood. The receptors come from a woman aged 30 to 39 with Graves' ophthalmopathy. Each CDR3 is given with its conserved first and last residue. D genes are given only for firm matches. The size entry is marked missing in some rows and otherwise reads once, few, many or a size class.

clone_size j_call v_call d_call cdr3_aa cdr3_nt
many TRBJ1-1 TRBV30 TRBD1 CAWSPGQWDTEAFF TGTGCCTGGAGTCCGGGACAGTGGGACACTGAAGCTTTCTTT
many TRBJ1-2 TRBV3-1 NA CASSQPQYYGYTF TGTGCCAGCAGCCAACCTCAATACTATGGCTACACCTTC
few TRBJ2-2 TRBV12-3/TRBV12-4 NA CASNLGETGELFF TGTGCCAGCAACTTAGGGGAAACCGGGGAGCTGTTTTTT
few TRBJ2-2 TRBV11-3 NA CASSLVRGNTGELFF TGTGCCAGCAGCTTGGTGCGGGGGAACACCGGGGAGCTGTTTTTT
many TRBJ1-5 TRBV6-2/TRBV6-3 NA CASSRTKGNQPQHF TGTGCCAGCAGTCGGACGAAAGGGAATCAGCCCCAGCATTTT
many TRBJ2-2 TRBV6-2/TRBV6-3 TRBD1 CASTFWPGQENTGELFF TGTGCCAGCACCTTCTGGCCGGGACAGGAGAACACCGGGGAGCTGTTTTTT
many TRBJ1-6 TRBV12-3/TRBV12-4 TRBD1 CASSLEDDREFFPLHF TGTGCCAGCAGTTTAGAAGACGACAGGGAATTCTTCCCCCTCCACTTT
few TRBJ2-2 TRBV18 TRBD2 CASSPLRTSGGPNTGELFF TGTGCCAGCTCACCTCTAAGGACTAGCGGGGGCCCGAACACCGGGGAGCTGTTTTTT
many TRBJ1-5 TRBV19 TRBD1 CASSVTGGARQPQHF TGTGCCAGTAGTGTGACAGGGGGCGCACGGCAGCCCCAGCATTTT
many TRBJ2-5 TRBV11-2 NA CASSLVRGVGETQYF TGTGCCAGCAGCTTAGTCAGGGGGGTAGGGGAGACCCAGTACTTC
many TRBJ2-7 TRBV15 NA CATSWGRSYEQYF TGTGCCACCAGCTGGGGACGGTCCTACGAGCAGTACTTC
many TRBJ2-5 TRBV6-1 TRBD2 CASSEVSGGGETQYF TGTGCCAGCAGTGAAGTCAGCGGGGGAGGGGAGACCCAGTACTTC
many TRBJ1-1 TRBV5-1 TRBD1 CASSEGQGPEAFF TGCGCCAGCAGCGAGGGACAGGGCCCTGAAGCTTTCTTT
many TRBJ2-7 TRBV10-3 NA CAISGVSSYEQYF TGTGCCATCAGTGGGGTCAGCTCCTACGAGCAGTACTTC
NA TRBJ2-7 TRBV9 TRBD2 CASSVEGLEASEQYF TGTGCCAGCAGCGTAGAGGGACTAGAGGCTTCCGAGCAGTACTTC
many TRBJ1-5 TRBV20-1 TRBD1 CSAPDRGNQPQHF TGCAGTGCCCCCGACAGGGGCAATCAGCCCCAGCATTTT
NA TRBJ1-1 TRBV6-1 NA CASSETHRVNTEAFF TGTGCCAGCAGTGAAACTCATCGGGTGAACACTGAAGCTTTCTTT
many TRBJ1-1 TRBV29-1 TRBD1 CSVAADRVGTEAFF TGCAGCGTTGCGGCGGACAGGGTGGGAACTGAAGCTTTCTTT
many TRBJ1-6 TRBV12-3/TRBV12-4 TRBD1 CASSSGTGNSPLHF TGTGCCAGCAGCTCCGGGACAGGGAATTCACCCCTCCACTTT
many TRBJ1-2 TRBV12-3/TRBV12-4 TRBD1 CASSFRFGTGYGYTF TGTGCCAGCAGTTTTAGGTTTGGGACAGGCTATGGCTACACCTTC
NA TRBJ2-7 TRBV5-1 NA CVSSWGDQKTYEQYF TGCGTCAGCAGCTGGGGAGACCAAAAAACATACGAGCAGTACTTC
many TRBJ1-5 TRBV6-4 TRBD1 CASRDRQGGAHFNSNQPQHF TGTGCCAGCAGAGATCGACAGGGAGGTGCCCACTTCAATAGCAATCAGCCCCAGCATTTT
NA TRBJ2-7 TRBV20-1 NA CSARVDRGYEQYF TGCAGTGCTAGAGTTGATCGGGGATACGAGCAGTACTTC
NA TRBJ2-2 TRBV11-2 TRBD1 CASSLIRDRSNTGELFF TGTGCCAGCAGCCTCATTAGGGACAGATCGAACACCGGGGAGCTGTTTTTT
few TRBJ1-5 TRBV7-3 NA CASSSLWGESNQPQHF TGTGCCAGCAGCTCCCTTTGGGGGGAGAGCAATCAGCCCCAGCATTTT
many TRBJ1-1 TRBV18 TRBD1 CASSPLDRAKVSEAFF TGTGCCAGCTCACCTCTGGACAGGGCGAAGGTTAGTGAAGCTTTCTTT
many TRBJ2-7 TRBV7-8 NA CASSSGEGGSTHEQYF TGTGCCAGCAGCTCCGGGGAGGGGGGCTCTACCCACGAGCAGTACTTC
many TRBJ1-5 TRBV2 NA CASSEAPQYSNQPQHF TGTGCCAGCAGTGAAGCCCCCCAGTATAGCAATCAGCCCCAGCATTTT
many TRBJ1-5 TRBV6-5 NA CASSSLLLSNQPQHF TGTGCCAGCAGTTCACTCTTACTTAGCAATCAGCCCCAGCATTTT
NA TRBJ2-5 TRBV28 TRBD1 CASSLRTGLVETQYF TGTGCCAGCAGTTTACGGACAGGGTTGGTAGAGACCCAGTACTTC
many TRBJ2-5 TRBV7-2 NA CASSLESRTTPQETQYF TGTGCCAGCAGCTTAGAGTCCAGGACTACCCCCCAAGAGACCCAGTACTTC
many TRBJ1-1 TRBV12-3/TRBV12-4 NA CATKGGTEAFF TGTGCCACGAAGGGGGGCACTGAAGCTTTCTTT
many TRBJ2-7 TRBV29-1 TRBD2 CSVWTSGASYEQYF TGCAGCGTTTGGACTAGCGGAGCCTCCTACGAGCAGTACTTC
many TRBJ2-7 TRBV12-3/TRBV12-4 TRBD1 CASSLWQGDYEQYF TGTGCCAGCAGTTTGTGGCAGGGGGACTACGAGCAGTACTTC
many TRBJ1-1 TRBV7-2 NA CASSSRAGNLNTGAFF TGTGCCAGCAGCTCTAGGGCAGGGAATCTGAACACTGGAGCTTTCTTT
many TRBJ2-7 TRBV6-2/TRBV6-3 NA CASSLQTYRTSYEQYF TGTGCCAGCAGCCTTCAGACGTACAGAACTTCGTACGAGCAGTACTTC
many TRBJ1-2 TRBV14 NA CASSQLTGGRNYGYTF TGTGCCAGCAGCCAACTTACGGGGGGCCGTAACTATGGCTACACCTTC
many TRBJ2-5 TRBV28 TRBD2 CASTGLAGVGGYQETQYF TGTGCCAGTACCGGACTAGCGGGAGTCGGGGGGTACCAAGAGACCCAGTACTTC
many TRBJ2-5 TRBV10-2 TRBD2 CASSERAGVGETQYF TGCGCCAGCAGTGAACGAGCGGGAGTTGGCGAGACCCAGTACTTC
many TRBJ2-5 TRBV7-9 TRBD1 CASRPPPGQGSQETQYF TGTGCCAGCAGACCCCCCCCGGGACAGGGTTCCCAAGAGACCCAGTACTTC